This TCR beta chain was sequenced during a study of CD8+ T cells in alopecia areata. Study information: Oral tofacitinib (5 to 10 mg twice daily) was administered to treated patients.

As part of sample collection, lesional scalp punch biopsies and peripheral blood were taken from alopecia areata patients. This clone was counted between two and nine times. The antigen remains unidentified. The sample contains more than one DNA sequence encoding this CDR3. Study outcomes and limitations: Higher clonality was seen in lesional scalp than in normal scalp, especially in alopecia totalis/universalis.

RNA extraction was followed by reverse transcription into cDNA, which acted as the sequencing template. This table comes from immunoSEQ multiplex PCR, and its TCRdb copy is limited to in-frame clones, with some not included. The sample carries more than 11,000 clones, under 60% recorded once. Unmatched junction bases numbered 6, after V lost 2 bases and J lost 4 bases. The CDR3 loop spans 15 amino acids. Germline lookup yields CDR1 SGHNT and CDR2 YYREEE (reference sequence). This specimen consisted of skin, obtained at week 0. The TCR sequence derives from a human donor with alopecia areata. This chain uses TRBV5-4 with TRBJ2-1, with 7 nucleotides matching TRBD2. CDR3 amino acids: CASSFREGFYNEQFF. In DNA form, the CDR3 reads TGTGCCAGCAGCTTTAGGGAGGGATTTTACAATGAGCAGTTCTTC.